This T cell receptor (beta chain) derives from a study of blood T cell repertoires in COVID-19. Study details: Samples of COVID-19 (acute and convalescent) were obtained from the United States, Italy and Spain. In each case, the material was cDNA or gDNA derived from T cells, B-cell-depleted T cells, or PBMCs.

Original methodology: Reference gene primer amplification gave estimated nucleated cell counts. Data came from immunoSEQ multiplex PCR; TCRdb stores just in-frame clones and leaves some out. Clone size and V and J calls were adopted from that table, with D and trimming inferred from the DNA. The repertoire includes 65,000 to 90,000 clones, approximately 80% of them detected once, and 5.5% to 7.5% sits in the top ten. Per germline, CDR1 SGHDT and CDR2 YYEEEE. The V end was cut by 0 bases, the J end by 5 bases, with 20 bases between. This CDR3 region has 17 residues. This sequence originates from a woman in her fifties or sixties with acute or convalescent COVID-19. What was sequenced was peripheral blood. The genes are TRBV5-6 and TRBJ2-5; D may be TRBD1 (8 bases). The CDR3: CASSLESGTGKGETQYF. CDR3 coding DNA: TGTGCCAGCAGCTTGGAAAGCGGGACAGGCAAAGGGGAGACCCAGTACTTC.